This T cell receptor (beta chain) was captured in a study of beta chain features in type 1 diabetes. Study outcomes and limitations: Resolution of whether HLA type affects TCRB rearrangement was not achieved here.

Of the isolated RNA, all was reverse transcribed, and so the sequenced material was expressed TCRB transcripts. The table came from immunoSEQ multiplex PCR; TCRdb's copy has only in-frame clones and leaves some out. The sample lists 150,000 to 160,000 clones, around 10% occurring once. CDR1 KGHSH and CDR2 LQKENI come from the germline V gene. The V gene end was trimmed by 2 bases and the J gene end by 5 bases; junction bases not matched to a gene: 7. The CDR3 is 15 residues long. For this clone: The antigen is not known.

The TCR comes from a man aged 18 to 29 in good health. Material for sequencing was central memory CD4+ T cells from blood. The chain has TRBV18 and TRBJ2-5, with TRBD1 matching 8 bases. The CDR3 DNA follows: TGTGCCAGCTCACCAAATACAGGGGGACAGGAGACCCAGTACTTC. Its translation is CASSPNTGGQETQYF.